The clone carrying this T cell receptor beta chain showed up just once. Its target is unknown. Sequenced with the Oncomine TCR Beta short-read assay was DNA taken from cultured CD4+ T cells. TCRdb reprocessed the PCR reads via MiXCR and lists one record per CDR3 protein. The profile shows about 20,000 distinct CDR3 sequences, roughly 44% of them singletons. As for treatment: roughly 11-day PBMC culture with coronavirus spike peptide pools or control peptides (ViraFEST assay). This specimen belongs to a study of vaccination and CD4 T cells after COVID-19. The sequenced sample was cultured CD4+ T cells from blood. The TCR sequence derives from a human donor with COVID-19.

CDR3 sequence: CASSLAASGGQETQYF. The CDR3 DNA is TGTGCCAGCAGCTTAGCGGCTAGCGGGGGTCAAGAGACCCAGTACTTC. V usage is TRBV7-2 and J usage is TRBJ2-5, with TRBD2 identical over 10 bases. This CDR3 has 16 residues. Germline assignment: CDR1 SGHTA and CDR2 FQGNSA. The V segment lost 0 bases and the J segment 2 bases; nucleotides outside the gene matches: 3.